The sequence of this T cell receptor beta chain was determined in a study of T cells in Graves' hyperthyroidism and ophthalmopathy. RNA transcripts served as the template for amplifying TCR beta CDR3 regions. During a first-round RT-PCR of the TCR CDR3, the HTBI primer set was used. TCRdb called the multiplex PCR reads again in MiXCR, with one record for every CDR3 protein. The data show 360,000 or so distinct CDR3 sequences, over 12% seen once. The CDR3 sequence is 15 residues long. V gave up 9 bases and J gave up 10 bases; unmatched junction bases: 13. The clonotype originates from a woman aged 55-70 years with Graves' ophthalmopathy. The genes are TRBV12-3 or TRBV12-4 and TRBJ2-1, with 12 bases lining up with TRBD2. Sequenced sample: blood. CDR3 sequence reads: CASRRTSGKFAEQFF. The CDR3, as DNA: TGTGCCAGTAGGAGGACTAGCGGGAAGTTTGCGGAGCAGTTCTTC.